These 26 T cell receptor beta chains share one sample of origin, sequenced in a study of T cell changes during pregnancy in multiple sclerosis. Measured with immunoSEQ multiplex PCR; TCRdb has only the in-frame clones, and not every one. The sample shows 65,000 to 85,000 clones, 91% of them seen only once. Sample: peripheral blood, taken in the second trimester of pregnancy. These receptors were obtained from a female donor with multiple sclerosis, enrolled in a pregnancy study.

This chain uses TRBV7-3 with TRBJ1-6, with 7 bases fitting TRBD1. The V segment lost 4 bases and the J segment 7 bases; nucleotides outside the gene matches: 4. Germline CDR1 and CDR2: SGHTA and FQGTGA. CDR3 size: 14 residues. The CDR3 here is CASSSTGSNSPLHF. For the CDR3, the DNA is TGTGCCAGCAGCTCGACAGGGTCAAATTCACCCCTCCACTTT. Supplemented by reference TRBV7-3 and TRBJ1-6, the full variable domain reads GAGVSQTPSNKVTEKGKYVELRCDPISGHTALYWYRQSLGQGPEFLIYFQGTGAADDSGLPNDRFFAVRPEGSVSTLKIQRTERGDSAVYLCASSSTGSNSPLHFGNGTRLTVT.

This chain uses TRBV29-1 with TRBJ1-4; 9 nucleotides agree with TRBD1. Per the germline V gene, CDR1 is SQVTM and CDR2 is ANQGSEA. This CDR3 spans 13 amino acids. Trimming removed 6 bases from V and 1 base from J; junction bases left unmatched: 0. The CDR3 sequence is CSVDRGTNEKLFF. Here the CDR3 DNA reads TGCAGCGTGGACAGGGGAACTAATGAAAAACTGTTTTTT.

V and J are TRBV2 and TRBJ2-1; 8 positions match TRBD1. Germline V gene lookup returns CDR1 SNHLY and CDR2 FYNNEI. The junction had 7 bases not matched to a gene; V was cut back by 6 bases and J by 9 bases. This CDR3 has 13 amino acids. In DNA form, the CDR3 reads TGTGCCAGCAGACCTACAGGGGGTCTTGAGCAGTTCTTC. Protein sequence: CASRPTGGLEQFF.

This clone showed up just a few times. This chain uses TRBV18 with TRBJ2-7, with D tentatively TRBD1 (6 bases). The germline CDR1 and CDR2 sequences are KGHSH and LQKENI. V shed 3 bases and J shed 5 bases, with 8 bases lying between them. The CDR3 runs to 12 residues. Written as DNA, the CDR3 is TGTGCCAGCTCACCGACAGGTGACGAGCAGTACTTC. It encodes CASSPTGDEQYF.

V and J are TRBV7-2 and TRBJ1-1, with D maybe TRBD1 (5 bases). Germline V gene sequence: CDR1 SGHTA, CDR2 FQGNSA. The V end was cut by 1 base, the J end by 4 bases, with 13 bases between. The CDR3 loop spans 15 amino acids. The CDR3 region has the DNA TGTGCCAGCAGCTTAGAGCCCGGCGGGGGCACTGAAGCTTTCTTT. Protein: CASSLEPGGGTEAFF.

The chain combines TRBV2 with TRBJ2-4, with 10 bases that match TRBD2. The CDR3 runs 15 residues. V dropped 4 bases and J dropped 0; count of bases not matched to a gene: 0. From germline, CDR1 is SNHLY and CDR2 FYNNEI. The CDR3 protein is CASSGTSGAKNIQYF. In DNA form, the CDR3 reads TGTGCCAGCAGTGGGACTAGCGGAGCCAAAAACATTCAGTACTTC.

The chain recombines TRBV2 with TRBJ1-1, with D possibly matching TRBD1 (6 bases). CDR1 SNHLY and CDR2 FYNNEI come from the germline V gene. The CDR3 sequence is 15 residues long. V lost 6 bases and J lost 1, with 15 bases in between. Written as DNA, the CDR3 is TGTGCCAGCAGCCATCCGGGACACGGGAACACTGAAGCTTTCTTT. Translated, it gives CASSHPGHGNTEAFF.

The J gene is TRBJ2-7, the V gene TRBV7-8, with a tentative D call TRBD1 (6 bases). The germline V gene has CDR1 SGHVS and CDR2 FQNEAQ. Trimming shortened V by 2 bases and J by 4 bases, and 15 bases separated the two germline ends. The length of the CDR3 is 15 residues. Written as DNA, the CDR3 is TGTGCCAGCAGCTTAAAGGTGACAGGCATTTACGAGCAGTACTTC. Translation: CASSLKVTGIYEQYF.

The rearrangement uses TRBV4-1 and TRBJ1-1; D is possibly TRBD1 (6 bases). The CDR3 is 15 residues long. V gave up 1 base and J gave up 9 bases, with 18 bases separating them. CDR1 is MGHRA and CDR2 is YSYEKL in the germline V gene. CDR3 region: CASSQGDTGMTQAFF. CDR3 coding DNA: TGCGCCAGCAGCCAAGGGGATACAGGGATGACTCAAGCTTTCTTT.

The V and J genes are TRBV4-2 and TRBJ1-1; 7 bases fit TRBD1. V lost 4 bases to trimming and J lost 4 bases; unmatched junction nucleotides: 9. The CDR3 length is 15 residues. CDR1 is LGHNA and CDR2 is YNFKEQ in the germline V gene. Here the CDR3 DNA reads TGTGCCAGCAGCCTGAGGGGGACAGACCTCACTGAAGCTTTCTTT. This sequence encodes CASSLRGTDLTEAFF.

The CDR3 nucleotides read TGTGCCAGCAGTTTACGGGGGTCAAGGGAGCTGTTTTTT. Protein product: CASSLRGSRELFF. The chain joins TRBV27 to TRBJ2-2; D may be TRBD2 (6 bases). The CDR3 consists of 13 residues. CDR1 is MNHEY, CDR2 SMNVEV, per germline (reference sequence). Trimming took 2 bases from V and 9 from J, leaving 10 bases between them.

The rearrangement uses TRBV19 and TRBJ1-5; possibly TRBD1 for D (6 bases). V was pared by 0 bases and J by 2 bases, with 11 bases between. CDR1 is LNHDA and CDR2 is SQIVND in the germline V gene (reference sequence). This CDR3 is 16 amino acids long. The DNA of the CDR3 is TGTGCCAGTAGTATAGATCGGGGGGCTGGCAATCAGCCCCAGCATTTT. This gives the protein CASSIDRGAGNQPQHF.

The V call is TRBV7-3, the J call TRBJ2-3; 7 bases are shared with TRBD2. J gave up 8 bases and V 6 bases, and 17 bases lay outside the gene matches. The germline V gene encodes CDR1 SGHTA and CDR2 FQGTGA. The CDR3 has 16 amino acids. The CDR3 bases are TGTGCCAGCAGTAATCAACCCCTCGGCAGGGAGGGTACGCAGTATTTT. Translated, it gives CASSNQPLGREGTQYF.

This sequence joins TRBV7-3 and TRBJ2-1, with 9 bases fitting TRBD1. Germline values: CDR1 SGHTA, CDR2 FQGTGA. The junction had 9 bases not matched to a gene; V was cut back by 7 bases and J by 8 bases. The CDR3 sequence is 14 residues long. CDR3 loop: CASTPGQGLDEQFF. The CDR3 DNA is TGTGCCAGCACCCCGGGACAGGGTCTCGATGAGCAGTTCTTC. Full variable domain (missing parts from reference TRBV7-3 and TRBJ2-1): GAGVSQTPSNKVTEKGKYVELRCDPISGHTALYWYRQSLGQGPEFLIYFQGTGAADDSGLPNDRFFAVRPEGSVSTLKIQRTERGDSAVYLCASTPGQGLDEQFFGPGTRLTVL.

The chain carries TRBV7-8 and TRBJ2-4; TRBD2 matches 9 bases. Trimming at V came to 5 bases and at J to 6 bases, leaving 8 bases not matched to a gene. Per the germline V gene, CDR1 is SGHVS and CDR2 is FQNEAQ. CDR3 length equals 15 residues. CDR3 sequence (DNA): TGTGCCAGCAGCGGTTTAGCGGGAGTCCGAAACATTCAGTACTTC. Translated, it gives CASSGLAGVRNIQYF.

The chain carries TRBV2 and TRBJ1-1, with TRBD1 as a possible D gene (5 bases). Trimming removed 9 bases from V and 5 bases from J, with 25 bases in between. The CDR3 extends over 16 amino acids. Per germline, CDR1 SNHLY and CDR2 FYNNEI. CDR3 residues: CASRKAGGTGKTEAFF. DNA for the CDR3: TGTGCCAGTAGAAAGGCGGGGGGGACGGGAAAAACTGAAGCTTTCTTT.

This clone was recorded once. This chain joins TRBV9 and TRBJ2-7, with 10 nucleotides matching TRBD1. Germline CDR1 and CDR2: SGDLS and YYNGEE. The CDR3 contains 14 residues. V shed 2 bases and J 5 bases; nucleotides not matched to a gene: 4. CDR3 loop: CASSVTGQGNEQYF. The CDR3 bases are TGTGCCAGCAGCGTTACGGGACAGGGGAACGAGCAGTACTTC.

The V call is TRBV19, the J call TRBJ2-2, with 11 bases lining up with TRBD2. The V gene's germline CDR1 is LNHDA and CDR2 SQIVND (reference sequence). The length of the CDR3 is 16 residues. Trimming cost V 8 bases and J 5 bases; bases outside gene matches: 10. CDR3 DNA: TGTGCCAGTTCCCCTCTAGCGGGGGGAGGAACCGGGGAGCTGTTTTTT. It codes for CASSPLAGGGTGELFF.

The genes are TRBV6-1 and TRBJ2-7; 11 positions match TRBD2. V lost 8 bases, J lost 2 bases, and 5 bases stayed unmatched. CDR1 and CDR2 from the germline V gene are MNHNS and SASEGT. The CDR3 sequence is 14 residues long. CDR3 sequence: CASRPLAGAYEQYF. The DNA for the CDR3 is TGTGCCAGCCGTCCACTAGCGGGAGCCTACGAGCAGTACTTC.

This chain joins TRBV10-2 and TRBJ2-5; the match to TRBD2 covers 7 bases. With 2 bases clipped from V and 0 bases from J, the junction kept 9 bases outside the gene matches. This CDR3 spans 17 amino acids. CDR1 is WSHSY, CDR2 SAAADI, per germline. This CDR3 is CASSESGVWVNQETQYF. CDR3 DNA: TGCGCCAGCAGTGAGAGCGGGGTCTGGGTCAACCAAGAGACCCAGTACTTC.

V gene TRBV29-1 combines with J gene TRBJ1-2, with D possibly matching TRBD1 (5 bases). The germline V gene encodes CDR1 SQVTM and CDR2 ANQGSEA. This CDR3 spans 16 amino acids. V was trimmed by 3 bases and J by 0 bases, leaving 17 bases between them. The CDR3 here is CSVDPTDPPSNYGYTF. In nucleotides, the CDR3 is TGCAGCGTTGACCCGACAGACCCACCGTCTAACTATGGCTACACCTTC.

This rearrangement joins TRBV7-9 to TRBJ2-2; TRBD2 might be the D (5 bases). The V and J ends lost 5 bases and 3 bases respectively, with 13 bases between them. The CDR3 length is 15 residues. Per the germline V gene, CDR1 is SEHNR and CDR2 is FQNEAQ (reference sequence). CDR3 in DNA: TGTGCCAGCAGCGCACCTCTGAGGGACACCGGGGAGCTGTTTTTT. Its translation is CASSAPLRDTGELFF.

J is TRBJ1-2 and V is TRBV9, with D unresolved. The V end was cut by 4 bases, the J end by 0 bases, with 10 bases between. CDR1 is SGDLS, CDR2 YYNGEE, per germline. The CDR3 is 14 amino acids. The CDR3: CASSSSVANYGYTF. The DNA for the CDR3 is TGTGCCAGCAGCTCTTCAGTTGCTAACTATGGCTACACCTTC. Full variable domain (remainder filled in from reference TRBV9 and TRBJ1-2): DSGVTQTPKHLITATGQRVTLRCSPRSGDLSVYWYQQSLDQGLQFLIQYYNGEERAKGNILERFSAQQFPDLHSELNLSSLELGDSALYFCASSSSVANYGYTFGSGTRLTVV.

This clone was found a few times. The chain recombines TRBV6-5 with TRBJ1-1, with a weak D call TRBD1 (5 bases). CDR1 is MNHEY, CDR2 SVGAGI, per germline. The CDR3 has 16 residues. Trimming cost V 4 bases and J 2 bases, with 17 bases left between them. The CDR3 DNA sequence: TGTGCCAGCAGTTCCTCCGGGAGGGGCGATAACACTGAAGCTTTCTTT. Amino acids: CASSSSGRGDNTEAFF.

The chain links TRBV29-1 to TRBJ2-5; 9 nucleotides align to TRBD1. The DNA end favors TRBJ2-7, so the J call may be wrong. CDR3 length: 13 residues. The germline CDR1 and CDR2 sequences are SQVTM and ANQGSEA. CDR3 DNA: TGCAGCATAGTGGGACAGGGTAATGTCGAGCAGTACTTC. It specifies CSIVGQGNVEQYF.

J is TRBJ1-5 and V is TRBV30, with D possibly being TRBD1 (5 bases). The CDR3 is 13 amino acids. V lost 7 bases to trimming and J lost 5 bases, with 15 bases between them. Per germline, CDR1 GTSNPN and CDR2 SVGIG (reference sequence). The CDR3 region has the DNA TGTGCCTCCTCCCGGCAGGGCGATCAGCCCCAGCATTTT. Protein sequence: CASSRQGDQPQHF.